What follows describes a single T cell receptor (beta chain). Its matching antigen is unknown. This sample is part of a study of cytomegalovirus exposure and HLA in healthy donors. Study conclusions and caveats: Later, TCR association rates were found to vary by HLA locus, highest for DRB1 and lowest for HLA-C. The classifier was said to identify cytomegalovirus status with high specificity and sensitivity. According to a later analysis, most TCR beta chains associated with CMV appeared HLA-restricted. In a later analysis, several top co-occurrence clusters appeared linked to parvovirus B19, influenza, CMV and Epstein-Barr virus.

The PCR used 60 Vbeta and 13 Jbeta primers. Sequencing used immunoSEQ multiplex PCR; TCRdb keeps in-frame clones, though not all of them. The sample totals around 75,000 clones. The CDR3 has 11 amino acids. Germline CDR1 and CDR2: ENHRY and SYGVKD. V lost 10 bases, J lost 3 bases, and 10 bases lay in between. This chain links TRBV10-3 with TRBJ2-7, with a weak D call TRBD1 (6 bases). This TCR was recovered from a woman in her sixties in good health and CMV-seronegative. The sequenced sample was PBMCs. The CDR3 nucleotides are TGTGCCACTTCGGACAGCTACGAGCAGTACTTC. Protein: CATSDSYEQYF.